The present T cell receptor beta chain was sequenced within a study of blood T cell repertoires in COVID-19. V lost 7 bases and J 2 bases, leaving 14 bases between the germline ends. Germline V gene sequence: CDR1 SGHAT, CDR2 FQNNGV. This CDR3 spans 15 amino acids. Repertoires were generated with immunoSEQ multiplex PCR, while TCRdb's copy carries only in-frame clones and drops some. The repertoire holds 60,000 to 65,000 clones, with 65% to 90% as singletons. The TCR was taken from a woman aged 55-70 years with acute or convalescent COVID-19. The chain has TRBV11-2 and TRBJ2-2; D may be TRBD1 (5 bases). The sample consisted of peripheral blood. The CDR3 DNA reads as TGTGCCAGCAACTCACTTGACAGAAACACCGGGGAGCTGTTTTTT. Protein sequence: CASNSLDRNTGELFF.